These 4 T cell receptor beta chains were all obtained from the same sample, sequenced in a study of CD8 T cells in ankylosing spondylitis. TCRdb re-called the 5' RACE reads through MiXCR, storing one row per CDR3 protein. The profile covers about 240,000 distinct CDR3 sequences, with approximately 8% appearing a single time and 4% to 5.5% taken by the ten largest. Specimen: blood, either unsorted or a sorted T cell fraction (not recorded which). These receptors were obtained from a female donor with ankylosing spondylitis or in good health (not recorded which).

At least ten counts were recorded for this clonotype. J is TRBJ2-1 and V is TRBV10-3; the match to TRBD2 covers 10 bases. Germline V gene data show CDR1 as ENHRY and CDR2 as SYGVKD. V dropped 0 bases and J dropped 6; count of bases not matched to a gene: 5. There are 16 residues in the CDR3. The CDR3 DNA is TGTGCCATCAGTGAGTCGGTGACTAGCGGGTTCAATGAGCAGTTCTTC. It translates to CAISESVTSGFNEQFF.

This clonotype has ten or more counts. This chain joins TRBV10-3 and TRBJ2-7, with D possibly matching TRBD1 (5 bases). V gave up 5 bases and J gave up 2 bases, with 16 bases separating them. Germline V gene data show CDR1 as ENHRY and CDR2 as SYGVKD. The CDR3 is made up of 15 amino acids. The CDR3 sequence: CAISNDVRQTYEQYF. CDR3 nucleotides: TGTGCCATCAGTAATGATGTGAGACAGACCTACGAGCAGTACTTC.

In its sample, this clonotype was seen many times. The rearrangement uses TRBV20-1 and TRBJ2-1; maybe TRBD2 (6 bases). V gave up 2 bases and J gave up 0 bases, with 8 bases separating them. Germline-derived CDR1 and CDR2 are DFQATT and SNEGSKA (reference sequence). This CDR3 region has 14 residues. CDR3 region: CSARRGNSYNEQFF. The CDR3 nucleotides are TGCAGTGCTAGACGGGGGAACTCCTACAATGAGCAGTTCTTC.

There are many counts of this clonotype. This sequence joins TRBV5-1 and TRBJ2-5; perhaps D is TRBD1 or TRBD2 (5 bases each). The CDR3 totals 14 residues. Germline assignment: CDR1 SGHRS and CDR2 YFSETQ. V dropped 4 bases and J dropped 5 bases, with 15 bases sitting between them. The CDR3: CASSGGPLDETQYF. The CDR3 DNA follows: TGCGCCAGCAGCGGGGGACCCCTCGACGAGACCCAGTACTTC.